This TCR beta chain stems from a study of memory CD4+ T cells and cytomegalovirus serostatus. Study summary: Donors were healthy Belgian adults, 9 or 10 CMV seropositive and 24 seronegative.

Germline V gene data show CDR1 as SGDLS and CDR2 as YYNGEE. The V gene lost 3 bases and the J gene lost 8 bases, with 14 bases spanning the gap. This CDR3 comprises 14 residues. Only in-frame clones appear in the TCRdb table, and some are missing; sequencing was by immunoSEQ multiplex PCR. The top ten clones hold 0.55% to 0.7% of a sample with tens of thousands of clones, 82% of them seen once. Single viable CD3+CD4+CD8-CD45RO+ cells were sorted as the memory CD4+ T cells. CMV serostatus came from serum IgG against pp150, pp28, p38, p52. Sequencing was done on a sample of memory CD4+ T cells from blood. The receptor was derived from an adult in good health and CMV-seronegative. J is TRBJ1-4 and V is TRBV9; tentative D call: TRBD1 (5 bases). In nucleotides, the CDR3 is TGTGCCAGCAGCGCGGACACCACTGTAGAAAAACTGTTTTTT. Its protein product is CASSADTTVEKLFF.